Given below is one T cell receptor beta chain in context. What it binds is unknown. This specimen comes from a study of shared clonotypes between healthy human individuals. The method was immunoSEQ multiplex PCR; TCRdb's version includes in-frame clones alone and lacks a portion of them. The data contain roughly 1,000,000 clones, 75% to 80% of them seen just once; the ten biggest clones take up under 0.6%. Study results and caveats: Four donors shared approximately 5% of their naive CD4 clonotypes. What limited the represented genetic and exposure-history diversity was the small number of donors.

V was clipped by 4 bases and J by 11 bases; unmatched bases: 17. Germline V gene lookup returns CDR1 SGHRS and CDR2 YFSETQ. This CDR3 contains 16 residues. This chain connects TRBV5-1 to TRBJ2-5; 10 bases are shared with TRBD2. The specimen was memory CD4+ T cells from PBMCs. Subset defined: CD45RA-negative fraction. This clonotype was sampled from a man younger than 35 in good health. Some clones in this sample may be carry-over from other donors' samples. CDR3 region: CASSRTSGLNGLAQYF. The CDR3 DNA reads TGCGCCAGCAGCCGGACTAGCGGCCTTAATGGGTTGGCTCAGTACTTC.